The entry below describes one T cell receptor (beta chain). Its target is not known. The CDR3 consists of 15 residues. Trimming took 0 bases from V and 5 from J, leaving 12 bases between them. CDR1 is ENHRY and CDR2 is SYGVKD in the germline V gene. This entry comes from a study of T cell responses to AZD1222 COVID-19 vaccine. Overall study findings and caveats: Of spike-specific TCRs, nearly half reportedly target regions left unmutated in variants. At study baseline, merely roughly 6 AZD1222 recipients were seropositive. Donors skewed white British and female; clonal diversity was possibly underestimated.

This table comes from immunoSEQ multiplex PCR, and its TCRdb copy is limited to in-frame clones, with some not included. The sample has some 150,000 clones, roughly nine tenths seen once. The chain recombines TRBV10-3 with TRBJ2-3; D unclear. The input for sequencing was peripheral blood, taken 28 days after the second AZD1222 dose. The sequence came from an adult who received the AZD1222 COVID-19 vaccine. The DNA of the CDR3 is TGTGCCATCAGTGAGTCGGTTGGGCCCGGAGATACGCAGTATTTT. This sequence encodes CAISESVGPGDTQYF.